These 20 T cell receptor beta chains came from one sample sequenced in a study of Ad26.COV2.S vaccination and SARS-CoV-2 variants. Sample treatment: roughly 19 received Ad26.COV2.S at low or high dose, single or two shots; about 5 received placebo; per-sample allocation not given. The study sampled participants on day 63 after the first vaccine or placebo injection. The protocol was immunoSEQ multiplex PCR, while the TCRdb copy is restricted to in-frame clones and leaves out a portion. Altogether some 400,000 clones are present, 89% being singletons, with the ten largest covering around 2%. Sequencing was performed on peripheral blood, taken in a trial of Ad26.COV2.S vaccine versus placebo. The receptors were sampled from a person between 18 and 65 years old who received the Ad26.COV2.S COVID-19 vaccine or a placebo.

V and J are TRBV3-1 (or the pseudogene TRBV3-2) and TRBJ2-2, with D possibly being TRBD1 (5 bases). V was clipped by 1 base and J by 11 bases, with 11 bases between them. The germline gives CDR1 LGHDT, CDR2 YNNKEL (reference sequence). The CDR3 contains 13 residues. The CDR3 DNA follows: TGTGCCAGCAGCCAAGTAAGAAGGGGAGAGCTGTTTTTT. Translating it yields CASSQVRRGELFF.

The CDR3 DNA sequence: TGTGCCATCAAGGTCGGAGGGCCTGGGATGAACACTGAAGCTTTCTTT. Protein product: CAIKVGGPGMNTEAFF. The chain recombines TRBV10-3 with TRBJ1-1; D remains unclear. The CDR3 covers 16 residues. Per germline, CDR1 ENHRY and CDR2 SYGVKD. V lost 7 bases, J lost 0 bases, and 18 bases lay in between.

This rearrangement joins TRBV19 to TRBJ2-4; D is unresolved. The CDR3 is 13 residues long. Germline loops: CDR1 LNHDA, CDR2 SQIVND (reference sequence). Between the trimmed V and J ends, which lost 3 bases and 1 base, there was a span of 4 bases. The CDR3 reads CASSMGAKNIQYF. The CDR3 DNA follows: TGTGCCAGTAGTATGGGGGCCAAAAACATTCAGTACTTC.

The chain uses TRBV5-1 and TRBJ2-1, with D unclear. This CDR3 contains 17 residues. CDR1 is SGHRS and CDR2 is YFSETQ in the germline V gene. Deletions cut 5 bases from V and 0 bases from J, with 18 bases between. CDR3 coding DNA: TGCGCCAGCAGACCTCGACCCTCTAACCCCTCCTACAATGAGCAGTTCTTC. Its protein product is CASRPRPSNPSYNEQFF.

This chain uses TRBV18 with TRBJ1-6; 9 bases are a match to TRBD1. From germline, CDR1 is KGHSH and CDR2 LQKENI. The CDR3 is 15 residues long. The J segment lost 6 bases and the V segment lost 8 bases, leaving 8 bases of the junction unmatched. CDR3 nucleotides: TGTGCCAGCGCGTCACAGGGGGCATCTAATTCACCCCTCCACTTT. Encoded protein: CASASQGASNSPLHF.

The chain is built from TRBV7-6 and TRBJ2-7; D ambiguous. Trimming removed 1 base from V and 9 bases from J, with 10 bases in between. The CDR3 consists of 12 residues. Germline values: CDR1 SGHVS, CDR2 FNYEAQ. The CDR3 region is CASSLVRERQYF. CDR3 coding DNA: TGTGCCAGCAGCTTAGTGCGAGAACGGCAGTACTTC.

J is TRBJ2-2 and V is TRBV19; 13 nucleotides match TRBD2. CDR1 and CDR2 from the germline V gene are LNHDA and SQIVND (reference sequence). The CDR3 extends over 22 amino acids. Unmatched junction bases numbered 19, after V lost 6 bases and J lost 0 bases. The CDR3 coding sequence is TGTGCCAGTAGCCATTTTAGTGCCGGGACTAGCGGGAAAGGGGCGAACACCGGGGAGCTGTTTTTT. Translating gives CASSHFSAGTSGKGANTGELFF.

The table lists this clone with a few counts. The rearrangement joins TRBV19 to TRBJ1-5; no definite D call. V lost 6 bases and J lost 6, with 18 bases in between. The length of the CDR3 is 15 residues. CDR1 and CDR2 (germline): LNHDA, SQIVND (reference sequence). The CDR3, as DNA: TGTGCCAGTAGGCTGACATCAGGTGGTGCTCAGCCCCAGCATTTT. Translation gives CASRLTSGGAQPQHF. Supplemented by reference TRBV19 and TRBJ1-5, the full variable domain reads DGGITQSPKYLFRKEGQNVTLSCEQNLNHDAMYWYRQDPGQGLRLIYYSQIVNDFQKGDIAEGYSVSREKKESFPLTVTSAQKNPTAFYLCASRLTSGGAQPQHFGDGTRLSIL.

The CDR3 region is CASSPGRSSYEQYF. CDR3 coding DNA: TGTGCCAGCAGCCCCGGACGGAGCTCCTACGAGCAGTACTTC. The chain couples TRBV11-2 to TRBJ2-7; D ambiguous. The V and J ends lost 5 bases and 0 bases respectively, with 11 bases between them. The germline gives CDR1 SGHAT, CDR2 FQNNGV. The CDR3 runs to 14 residues.

This rearrangement joins TRBV29-1 to TRBJ2-3, with D perhaps TRBD2 (6 bases). Per the germline V gene, CDR1 is SQVTM and CDR2 is ANQGSEA. The CDR3 runs to 16 residues. Trimming removed 5 bases at V and 2 bases at J, with 20 bases between. The CDR3 loop is CSVLGRRDKTTDTQYF. The CDR3 DNA sequence: TGCAGCGTTTTAGGGAGGCGGGATAAAACCACAGATACGCAGTATTTT.

The chain has TRBV2 and TRBJ1-4; D gene ambiguous. Germline V lookup: CDR1 SNHLY, CDR2 FYNNEI. Trimming took 4 bases from V and 5 from J, leaving 11 bases between them. CDR3 size: 14 residues. CDR3 sequence reads: CASSVEGQNEKLFF. CDR3 in DNA: TGTGCCAGCAGTGTGGAGGGTCAAAATGAAAAACTGTTTTTT.

This clone was observed a few times. V gene TRBV28 combines with J gene TRBJ1-6; TRBD1 aligns across 9 bases. Trimming removed 3 bases from V and 7 bases from J; junction bases left unmatched: 1. The germline V gene has CDR1 MDHEN and CDR2 SYDVKM. This CDR3 spans 14 amino acids. CDR3 DNA sequence: TGTGCCAGCAGTTTCGGGACAGGGAATTCACCCCTCCACTTT. As protein: CASSFGTGNSPLHF.

The V call is TRBV4-1, the J call TRBJ2-2, with D maybe TRBD1 (6 bases). Between the trimmed V and J ends, which lost 4 bases and 5 bases, there was a span of 11 bases. CDR1 is MGHRA and CDR2 is YSYEKL in the germline V gene. The CDR3 is 14 amino acids. CDR3 loop: CASSRYRGTGELFF. CDR3 DNA sequence: TGCGCCAGCAGCCGATATAGGGGGACCGGGGAGCTGTTTTTT.

This clone has just one count. V usage is TRBV29-1 and J usage is TRBJ2-1, with unresolved D. Germline lookup yields CDR1 SQVTM and CDR2 ANQGSEA. The CDR3 runs 13 residues. V lost 3 bases, J lost 12 bases, and 18 bases lay in between. CDR3 nucleotide sequence: TGCAGCGTTGAGGAACAGCCCGCCCAAGGGCAGTTCTTC. This translates into CSVEEQPAQGQFF.

This chain joins TRBV11-2 and TRBJ2-3; 8 bases line up with TRBD2. Trimming at V came to 3 bases and at J to 4 bases, leaving 15 bases not matched to a gene. Germline V gene sequence: CDR1 SGHAT, CDR2 FQNNGV. This CDR3 contains 18 residues. CDR3 bases: TGTGCCAGCAGCTTTGATGGAAGTGCGGCGGGAGGTTCAGATACGCAGTATTTT. Translation gives CASSFDGSAAGGSDTQYF.

Notes on this clone: The sample holds other DNA sequences that translate to the same CDR3. The rearrangement joins TRBV9 to TRBJ2-3; D remains unclear. The CDR3 consists of 12 residues. CDR1 is SGDLS, CDR2 YYNGEE, per germline. V gave up 0 bases and J gave up 4 bases, with 3 bases separating them. Here the CDR3 reads CASSVGSDTQYF. The CDR3 bases are TGTGCCAGCAGCGTAGGGTCAGATACGCAGTATTTT.

V is TRBV19 and J is TRBJ2-7; D remains unclear. V was clipped by 5 bases and J by 3 bases, with 14 bases between them. The CDR3 has 14 residues. From germline, CDR1 is LNHDA and CDR2 SQIVND (reference sequence). The CDR3 coding sequence is TGTGCCAGTAGTGCCGAGCGACAATTCTACGAGCAGTACTTC. Its translation: CASSAERQFYEQYF.

The J gene is TRBJ2-1, the V gene TRBV29-1, with 8 bases matching TRBD2. This CDR3 region has 14 residues. V shed 3 bases, J shed 4 bases, and the junction held 5 bases outside the gene matches. Germline lookup yields CDR1 SQVTM and CDR2 ANQGSEA. The CDR3 is CSVDSGVGYNEQFF. In DNA, the CDR3 is TGCAGCGTTGATAGCGGGGTGGGTTACAATGAGCAGTTCTTC.

The chain is built from TRBV5-5 and TRBJ2-7; the D is unclear. The germline V and J ends were trimmed by 0 bases and 6 bases, with 10 bases remaining between them. The CDR3 loop spans 13 amino acids. The germline CDR1 and CDR2 sequences are SGHKS and YYEKEE (reference sequence). In nucleotides, the CDR3 is TGTGCCAGCAGCTTGGACCTCCCCGGCGAGCAGTACTTC. The encoded protein is CASSLDLPGEQYF.

As for this clone: Sequence at one end of the junction differs from germline and may be a read error. The chain recombines TRBV3-1 (or the pseudogene TRBV3-2) with TRBJ2-4, with D possibly TRBD2 on 6 matching bases. This CDR3 region has 12 residues. Per the germline V gene, CDR1 is LGHDT and CDR2 is YNNKEL (reference sequence). CDR3 sequence reads: CASSQSGSGRHF. CDR3 nucleotides: TGTGCCAGCAGCCAATCCGGGAGTGGTCGCCACTTC.